This T cell receptor beta chain was sequenced for a study of CD8 T cells in ankylosing spondylitis. In this sample, this clonotype turned up many times. MiXCR was run by TCRdb on the 5' RACE reads, yielding one entry per CDR3 protein. The table has 200,000 to 250,000 distinct CDR3 sequences, over 9.5% seen once. CDR1 and CDR2 (germline): LGHDT, YNNKEL (reference sequence). V dropped 3 bases and J dropped 6 bases, with 14 bases sitting between them. The length of the CDR3 is 14 residues. The chain joins TRBV3-1 to TRBJ1-1; D might be TRBD1 (5 bases). The TCR comes from a male donor with ankylosing spondylitis or in good health (not recorded which). The sample comprised blood, either unsorted or a sorted T cell fraction (not recorded which). The CDR3 loop is CASSQGRELAEAFF. CDR3 bases: TGTGCCAGCAGCCAGGGACGGGAACTCGCTGAAGCTTTCTTT. Looking up the rest from reference TRBV3-1 and TRBJ1-1 gives the full variable domain: DTAVSQTPKYLVTQMGNDKSIKCEQNLGHDTMYWYKQDSKKFLKIMFSYNNKELIINETVPNRFSPKSPDKAHLNLHINSLELGDSAVYFCASSQGRELAEAFFGQGTRLTVV.